This T cell receptor (beta chain) was identified in a study of blood T cell repertoires in COVID-19. Study background: The United States, Italy and Spain provided the acute and convalescent COVID-19 samples. T cells, B-cell-depleted T cells, or PBMCs supplied cDNA or gDNA.

TCRdb's copy holds only in-frame clones and misses some; the assay was immunoSEQ multiplex PCR. The sample lists about 100,000 clones, about 91% seen once, with 5.5% to 8% in the top ten. This CDR3 spans 14 amino acids. After removal of 4 bases from V and 7 bases from J, the junction contained 2 bases not matched to a gene. The germline gives CDR1 SNHLY, CDR2 FYNNEI. The receptor's source is a middle-aged man with active or convalescent COVID-19. The sequenced sample was peripheral blood. J is TRBJ1-4 and V is TRBV2, with TRBD1 matching over 11 bases. The CDR3 is CASSGDRGTEKLFF. CDR3 nucleotide sequence: TGTGCCAGCAGTGGGGACAGGGGGACTGAAAAACTGTTTTTT.